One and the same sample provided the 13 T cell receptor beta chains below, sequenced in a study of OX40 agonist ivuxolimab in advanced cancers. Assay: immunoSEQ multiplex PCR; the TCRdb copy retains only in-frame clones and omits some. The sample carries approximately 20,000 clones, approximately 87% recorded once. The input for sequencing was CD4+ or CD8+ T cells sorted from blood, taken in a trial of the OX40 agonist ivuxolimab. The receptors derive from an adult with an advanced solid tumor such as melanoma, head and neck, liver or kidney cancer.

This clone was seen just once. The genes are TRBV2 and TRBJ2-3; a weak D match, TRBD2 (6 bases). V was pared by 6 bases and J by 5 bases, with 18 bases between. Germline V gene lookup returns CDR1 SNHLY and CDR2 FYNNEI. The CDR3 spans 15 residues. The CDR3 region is CASRRLVGGGDTQYF. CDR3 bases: TGTGCCAGCAGACGACTAGTGGGGGGTGGAGATACGCAGTATTTT. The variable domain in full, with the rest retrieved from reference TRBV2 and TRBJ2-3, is EPEVTQTPSHQVTQMGQEVILRCVPISNHLYFYWYRQILGQKVEFLVSFYNNEISEKSEIFDDQFSVERPDGSNFTLKIRSTKLEDSAMYFCASRRLVGGGDTQYFGPGTRLTVL.

The CDR3 DNA sequence: TGTGCCAGCAGCCCTTCGGCGGTTTTGGACGAGGAGACCCAGTACTTC. Protein product: CASSPSAVLDEETQYF. The V gene is TRBV7-9, the J gene TRBJ2-5; no firm D call. The germline V gene has CDR1 SEHNR and CDR2 FQNEAQ (reference sequence). The CDR3 consists of 16 residues. The V end was cut by 5 bases, the J end by 5 bases, with 21 bases between.

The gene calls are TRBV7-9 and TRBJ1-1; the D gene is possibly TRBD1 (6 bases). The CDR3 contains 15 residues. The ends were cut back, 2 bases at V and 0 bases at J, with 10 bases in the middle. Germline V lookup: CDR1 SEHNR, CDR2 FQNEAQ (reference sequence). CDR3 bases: TGTGCCAGCAGCTTAAAGGGGGTCCTGAACACTGAAGCTTTCTTT. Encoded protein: CASSLKGVLNTEAFF.

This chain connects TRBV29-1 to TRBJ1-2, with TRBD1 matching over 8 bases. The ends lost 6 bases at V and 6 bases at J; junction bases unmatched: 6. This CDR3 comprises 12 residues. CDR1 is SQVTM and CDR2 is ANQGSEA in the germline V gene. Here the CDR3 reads CSVEQGGHGYTF. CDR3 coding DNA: TGCAGCGTAGAACAGGGGGGTCATGGCTACACCTTC.

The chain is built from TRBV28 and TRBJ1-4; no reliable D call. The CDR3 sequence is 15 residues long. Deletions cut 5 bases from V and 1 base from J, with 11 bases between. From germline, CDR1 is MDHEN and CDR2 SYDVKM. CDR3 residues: CASSTRQGTNEKLFF. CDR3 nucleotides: TGTGCCAGCAGTACCCGACAAGGAACTAATGAAAAACTGTTTTTT.

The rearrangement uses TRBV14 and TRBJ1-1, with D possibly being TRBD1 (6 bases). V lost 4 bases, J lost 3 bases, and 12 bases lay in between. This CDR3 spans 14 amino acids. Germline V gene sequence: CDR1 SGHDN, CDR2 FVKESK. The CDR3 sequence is CASSPLTGYTEAFF. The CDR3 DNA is TGTGCCAGCAGCCCTCTAACAGGGTACACTGAAGCTTTCTTT.

CDR3 region: CASRLRQGNSPLHF. The CDR3 bases are TGTGCCAGCAGACTCCGACAGGGTAATTCACCCCTCCACTTT. V gene TRBV6-6 combines with J gene TRBJ1-6; TRBD1 matches at 7 bases. The CDR3 is 14 residues long. Germline CDR1 MNHNY, CDR2 SVGAGI (reference sequence). The trim removed 6 bases at V and 6 bases at J, leaving 5 bases unmatched.

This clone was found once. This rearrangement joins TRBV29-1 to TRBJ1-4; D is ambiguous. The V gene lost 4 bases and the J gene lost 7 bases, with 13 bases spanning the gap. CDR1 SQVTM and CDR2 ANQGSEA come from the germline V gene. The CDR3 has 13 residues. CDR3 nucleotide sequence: TGCAGCGTTGTATTGGAAAACACTGAAAAACTGTTTTTT. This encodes CSVVLENTEKLFF.

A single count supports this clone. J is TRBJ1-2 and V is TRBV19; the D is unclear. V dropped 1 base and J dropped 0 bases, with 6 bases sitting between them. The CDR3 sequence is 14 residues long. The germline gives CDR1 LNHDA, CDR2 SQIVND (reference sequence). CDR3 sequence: CASSIGTANYGYTF. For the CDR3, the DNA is TGTGCCAGTAGTATAGGAACAGCTAACTATGGCTACACCTTC.

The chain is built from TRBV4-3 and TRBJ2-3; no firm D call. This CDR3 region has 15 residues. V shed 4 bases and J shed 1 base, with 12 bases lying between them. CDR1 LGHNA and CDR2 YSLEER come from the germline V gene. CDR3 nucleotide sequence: TGCGCCAGCAGCCCCTCGTGGGTAGGCACAGATACGCAGTATTTT. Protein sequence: CASSPSWVGTDTQYF.

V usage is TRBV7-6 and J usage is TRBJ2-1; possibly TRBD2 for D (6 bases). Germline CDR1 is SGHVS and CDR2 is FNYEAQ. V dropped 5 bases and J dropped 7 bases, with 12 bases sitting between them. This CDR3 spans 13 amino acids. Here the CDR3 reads CASSTLRGNEQFF. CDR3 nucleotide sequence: TGTGCCAGCAGCACCCTCCGGGGGAATGAGCAGTTCTTC.

CDR3 region: CASSLGPEEWEETQYF. In DNA form, the CDR3 reads TGTGCCAGCAGCTTAGGGCCCGAAGAGTGGGAAGAGACCCAGTACTTC. The rearrangement uses TRBV11-2 and TRBJ2-5, with unresolved D. The V gene's germline CDR1 is SGHAT and CDR2 FQNNGV. The CDR3 totals 16 residues. Trimming left V 1 base short and J 3 bases short, with 15 bases between.

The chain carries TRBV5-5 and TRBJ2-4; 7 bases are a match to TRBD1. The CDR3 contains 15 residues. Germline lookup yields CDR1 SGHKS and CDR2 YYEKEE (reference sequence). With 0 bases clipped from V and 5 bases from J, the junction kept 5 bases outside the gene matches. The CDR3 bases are TGTGCCAGCAGCTTGGCCGAGGGACAGCAAAACATTCAGTACTTC. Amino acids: CASSLAEGQQNIQYF.